This entry concerns a single T cell receptor beta chain. Germline-derived CDR1 and CDR2 are DFQATT and SNEGSKA (reference sequence). The CDR3 spans 17 residues. V lost 3 bases and J lost 2, with 21 bases in between. The data derive from a study of CD8+CD57+ T cells in acquired aplastic anemia. Whole-study context: The study obtained about 11 million reads on average for CD4+ cells from healthy donors.

Profiles of TCR beta VDJ and CDR3 were generated from a genomic DNA template. In TCRdb, the reads were re-called with MiXCR into one record per CDR3 protein. The sample lists about 130,000 distinct CDR3 sequences; 48% were seen once. This TCR derives from a human donor in good health, serving as a control. The rearrangement uses TRBV20-1 and TRBJ2-3; D is unclear. The specimen was sorted CD4+, CD8+, or CD8+CD57+ T cells (not recorded which) from PBMCs. The CDR3 bases are TGCAGTGCTAGCTCGTCATTGTCCTCTACTATCACAGATACGCAGTATTTT. This codes for CSASSSLSSTITDTQYF.